The 25 T cell receptor beta chains reported below all come from one sample, sequenced in a study of T cell changes during pregnancy in multiple sclerosis (dated by TCRdb to the late 2010s). The library came from the immunoSEQ multiplex PCR assay. TCRdb mirrors the immuneACCESS table, restricted to in-frame sequences. Some clones are absent from its copies; in checked studies, under half trace to an unresolved V gene, and the reason for the others is unknown. The sample table records roughly 70,000 clones; 80% to 95% of these occur just once. The top ten clones comprise roughly 2% of the sample. The material sequenced was peripheral blood, taken in the first trimester of pregnancy. These receptor sequences come from a female donor with multiple sclerosis, enrolled in a pregnancy study.

This clone came up once. The chain carries TRBV19 and TRBJ2-2; D possibly corresponds to TRBD1 (6 bases). The length of the CDR3 is 14 residues. The ends were cut back, 4 bases at V and 1 base at J, with 7 bases in the middle. The germline V gene encodes CDR1 LNHDA and CDR2 SQIVND (reference sequence). CDR3 in amino acids: CASSKGQNTGELFF. CDR3 bases: TGTGCCAGTAGTAAGGGACAGAACACCGGGGAGCTGTTTTTT. Based on the CDR3 plus reference TRBV19 and TRBJ2-2, the full variable domain is DGGITQSPKYLFRKEGQNVTLSCEQNLNHDAMYWYRQDPGQGLRLIYYSQIVNDFQKGDIAEGYSVSREKKESFPLTVTSAQKNPTAFYLCASSKGQNTGELFFGEGSRLTVL.

J is TRBJ2-1 and V is TRBV7-6; 9 bases match TRBD1. V lost 4 bases, J lost 5 bases, and 6 bases stayed unmatched. This CDR3 spans 15 amino acids. The V gene's germline CDR1 is SGHVS and CDR2 FNYEAQ. The CDR3: CASSSAGTGNNEQFF. The CDR3 nucleotides read TGTGCCAGCAGCTCCGCCGGGACAGGGAACAATGAGCAGTTCTTC.

The chain joins TRBV30 to TRBJ2-7, with 9 bases aligning to TRBD2. V shed 2 bases, J shed 6 bases, and the junction held 5 bases outside the gene matches. Germline V gene data show CDR1 as GTSNPN and CDR2 as SVGIG (reference sequence). The CDR3 contains 13 residues. The CDR3 loop is CAWSSGLAGEQYF. For the CDR3, the DNA is TGTGCCTGGAGTTCGGGACTAGCTGGCGAGCAGTACTTC.

The chain couples TRBV7-2 to TRBJ2-3, with D maybe TRBD2 (6 bases). This CDR3 is built from 14 residues. Trimming shortened V by 1 base and J by 5 bases, and 10 bases separated the two germline ends. CDR1 is SGHTA, CDR2 FQGNSA, per germline. The chain's CDR3 is CASSLDRGGDTQYF. The CDR3 region has the DNA TGTGCCAGCAGCTTAGACCGGGGAGGAGATACGCAGTATTTT.

This chain uses TRBV7-9 with TRBJ1-1; D might be TRBD1 (5 bases). Trimming left V 4 bases short and J 1 base short, with 10 bases between. This CDR3 is built from 14 residues. The germline V gene has CDR1 SEHNR and CDR2 FQNEAQ (reference sequence). The chain's CDR3 is CASSYWTPNTEAFF. The CDR3 coding sequence is TGTGCCAGCAGCTATTGGACACCGAACACTGAAGCTTTCTTT.

The rearrangement uses TRBV5-1 and TRBJ1-2; TRBD1 is a possible D gene (6 bases). CDR3 length equals 15 residues. V was trimmed by 0 bases and J by 5 bases, leaving 14 bases between them. Germline CDR1 and CDR2: SGHRS and YFSETQ. CDR3 loop: CASSLEMNRVYGYTF. The CDR3 DNA is TGCGCCAGCAGCTTGGAGATGAACAGGGTTTATGGCTACACCTTC.

The chain has TRBV30 and TRBJ1-3; 7 bases align to TRBD1. After removal of 3 bases from V and 2 bases from J, the junction contained 10 bases not matched to a gene. The length of the CDR3 is 16 residues. Germline lookup yields CDR1 GTSNPN and CDR2 SVGIG (reference sequence). CDR3 DNA sequence: TGTGCCTGGAGGCCGCAGACAGGGACTGCTGGAAACACCATATATTTT. It encodes CAWRPQTGTAGNTIYF.

In this sample, this clone turned up once. The V and J genes are TRBV30 and TRBJ1-1; 8 bases agree with TRBD1. This CDR3 is 13 amino acids long. Germline V lookup: CDR1 GTSNPN, CDR2 SVGIG (reference sequence). Germline trimming cut 3 bases from V and 3 bases from J; bases unmatched to any gene: 3. Written as DNA, the CDR3 is TGTGCCTGGAGGGACAGGGTCGACACTGAAGCTTTCTTT. The encoded protein is CAWRDRVDTEAFF.

The V call is TRBV7-3, the J call TRBJ1-1; D unclear. Germline assignment: CDR1 SGHTA and CDR2 FQGTGA. This CDR3 region has 15 residues. With 4 bases removed from V and 4 bases from J, the gap between germline ends came to 16 bases. CDR3 region: CASSSQPGSGTEAFF. Written as DNA, the CDR3 is TGTGCCAGCAGCTCGCAACCGGGGAGCGGCACTGAAGCTTTCTTT.

The rearrangement uses TRBV27 and TRBJ1-6; 9 bases are shared with TRBD1. The CDR3 is 15 residues long. Germline CDR1 MNHEY, CDR2 SMNVEV (reference sequence). The V gene end was trimmed by 1 base and the J gene end by 7 bases; junction bases not matched to a gene: 2. The CDR3: CASSLYGTGNSPLHF. CDR3 in DNA: TGTGCCAGCAGTTTATATGGGACAGGGAATTCACCCCTCCACTTT.

This chain joins TRBV19 and TRBJ1-3, with D hard to call. V gave up 0 bases and J gave up 0 bases, with 3 bases separating them. Germline CDR1 reads LNHDA; CDR2 reads SQIVND (reference sequence). The CDR3 covers 14 residues. The CDR3 reads CASSIDSSGNTIYF. In DNA form, the CDR3 reads TGTGCCAGTAGTATAGACAGCTCTGGAAACACCATATATTTT.

The rearrangement joins TRBV28 to TRBJ1-1, with 11 bases fitting TRBD1. V was clipped by 6 bases and J by 4 bases; unmatched bases: 7. Germline V CDR1 and CDR2: MDHEN, SYDVKM. The CDR3 contains 15 residues. The CDR3 spells CASRIPGTGGTEAFF. The CDR3 nucleotides read TGTGCCAGCAGGATCCCTGGGACAGGGGGCACTGAAGCTTTCTTT.

This sequence joins TRBV9 and TRBJ2-4; D might be TRBD1 (5 bases). The germline V gene encodes CDR1 SGDLS and CDR2 YYNGEE. CDR3 length equals 14 residues. The germline V and J ends were trimmed by 3 bases and 12 bases, with 19 bases remaining between them. This chain's CDR3 is CASSARGQGTPQYF. The CDR3 nucleotides read TGTGCCAGCAGCGCCCGTGGCCAGGGAACCCCTCAGTACTTC. The full variable domain, rest sourced from reference TRBV9 and TRBJ2-4, is DSGVTQTPKHLITATGQRVTLRCSPRSGDLSVYWYQQSLDQGLQFLIQYYNGEERAKGNILERFSAQQFPDLHSELNLSSLELGDSALYFCASSARGQGTPQYFGAGTRLSVL.

V usage is TRBV6-1 and J usage is TRBJ2-5, with 9 nucleotides matching TRBD1. The CDR3 is 13 amino acids. Germline-derived CDR1 and CDR2 are MNHNS and SASEGT. Trimming at V came to 7 bases and at J to 4 bases, leaving 4 bases not matched to a gene. As DNA, the CDR3 is TGTGCCAGCATGGCGGACAGGGGAGAGACCCAGTACTTC. This sequence encodes CASMADRGETQYF.

The chain employs TRBV28 and TRBJ1-1; 9 bases align to TRBD1. V was pared by 6 bases and J by 5 bases, with 4 bases of the junction left unmatched. Germline V lookup: CDR1 MDHEN, CDR2 SYDVKM. The CDR3 is 13 residues long. CDR3 nucleotide sequence: TGTGCCAGCAGCACAGGGGGCGCGACTGAAGCTTTCTTT. Its translation is CASSTGGATEAFF.

This clone was found once. The chain carries TRBV5-1 and TRBJ2-7; 13 bases align to TRBD2. The CDR3 covers 19 residues. CDR1 and CDR2 (germline): SGHRS, YFSETQ. Trimming took 4 bases from V and 0 from J; bases not matched to a gene: 13. The CDR3 region is CASSGGTSGKRIGSYEQYF. As DNA, the CDR3 is TGCGCCAGCAGCGGGGGGACTAGCGGGAAAAGGATTGGCTCCTACGAGCAGTACTTC.

The chain couples TRBV6-1 to TRBJ1-3; 8 nucleotides align to TRBD1. CDR1 and CDR2 from the germline V gene are MNHNS and SASEGT. V was pared by 7 bases and J by 0 bases, with 5 bases of the junction left unmatched. This CDR3 has 15 amino acids. The CDR3 DNA reads as TGTGCCAGCACCCTGGACAGGGTCTCTGGAAACACCATATATTTT. Protein product: CASTLDRVSGNTIYF.

V gene TRBV25-1 combines with J gene TRBJ2-2; D is possibly TRBD2 (6 bases). The CDR3 contains 15 residues. The V gene lost 1 base and the J gene lost 5 bases, with 11 bases spanning the gap. Germline lookup yields CDR1 MGHDK and CDR2 SYGVNS. CDR3 sequence: CASSESAGPTGELFF. The CDR3 DNA sequence: TGTGCCAGCAGTGAATCGGCGGGGCCAACCGGGGAGCTGTTTTTT.

J is TRBJ1-1 and V is TRBV18, with 10 bases matching TRBD1. The CDR3 is 15 amino acids. Germline V CDR1 and CDR2: KGHSH, LQKENI. Trimming cost V 5 bases and J 3 bases; bases outside gene matches: 6. DNA for the CDR3: TGTGCCAGCTCATCATTGGACAGGGGGGACACTGAAGCTTTCTTT. Amino acids: CASSSLDRGDTEAFF.

The V gene is TRBV5-4, the J gene TRBJ1-1; D is undetermined. The CDR3 covers 15 residues. With 6 bases removed from V and 1 base from J, the gap between germline ends came to 16 bases. CDR1 SGHNT and CDR2 YYREEE come from the germline V gene (reference sequence). CDR3 DNA: TGTGCCAGCACCGCCTTAGGGAGGAGGAACACTGAAGCTTTCTTT. Residues: CASTALGRRNTEAFF.

The chain links TRBV7-3 to TRBJ2-5; D may be TRBD1 (5 bases). The CDR3 totals 15 residues. CDR1 is SGHTA and CDR2 is FQGTGA in the germline V gene. Trimming took 2 bases from V and 3 from J, leaving 13 bases between them. The CDR3 region has the DNA TGTGCCAGCAGCTTAGGGGCAGGCAGGGAAGAGACCCAGTACTTC. It yields the protein CASSLGAGREETQYF.

This chain uses TRBV4-1 with TRBJ2-5; 9 bases are a match to TRBD2. Germline V gives CDR1 MGHRA, CDR2 YSYEKL. J lost 5 bases, V lost 0 bases, and 16 bases had no gene match. This CDR3 region has 19 residues. DNA for the CDR3: TGCGCCAGCAGCCAAGAGAAATTCGGGACTAGCCTTAAATCGGAGACCCAGTACTTC. It codes for CASSQEKFGTSLKSETQYF.

The J gene is TRBJ1-2, the V gene TRBV19, with 7 positions matching TRBD1. Germline CDR1 LNHDA, CDR2 SQIVND (reference sequence). The CDR3 consists of 13 residues. V was clipped by 6 bases and J by 5 bases; unmatched bases: 6. The CDR3 DNA reads TGTGCCAGTAGGGCGGGACAGCATTATGGCTACACCTTC. Its protein is CASRAGQHYGYTF.

The rearrangement links TRBV7-2 to TRBJ1-1; 9 nucleotides align to TRBD1. Germline assignment: CDR1 SGHTA and CDR2 FQGNSA. The ends lost 5 bases at V and 1 base at J; junction bases unmatched: 14. The CDR3 covers 18 residues. This chain's CDR3 is CASSPAQGQGSGNTEAFF. The CDR3 DNA reads as TGTGCCAGCAGCCCCGCTCAAGGACAGGGGTCCGGGAACACTGAAGCTTTCTTT.

The chain recombines TRBV7-7 with TRBJ2-1; 9 bases are shared with TRBD2. The CDR3 contains 15 residues. CDR1 is SSHAT, CDR2 FNYEAQ, per germline (reference sequence). J was trimmed by 6 bases and V by 2 bases; bases with no gene match: 5. The CDR3 DNA sequence: TGTGCCAGCAGCTTAAGGCGGGGGGGTACCAATGAGCAGTTCTTC. Amino acids: CASSLRRGGTNEQFF.